The 10 T cell receptor beta chains below all came from one sample that was sequenced in a study of cytomegalovirus exposure and HLA in healthy donors. PCR amplification relied on 60 Vbeta primers (plus 13 Jbeta primers). The protocol was immunoSEQ multiplex PCR, while the TCRdb copy is restricted to in-frame clones and leaves out a portion. The table lists about 200,000 clones, roughly 80% of them singletons. Sequenced input: PBMCs. The receptors stem from a man in his forties or fifties in good health and CMV-seronegative.

The rearrangement links TRBV9 to TRBJ2-4; 10 nucleotides align to TRBD2. Germline V gene lookup returns CDR1 SGDLS and CDR2 YYNGEE. Trimming removed 3 bases from V and 0 bases from J; junction bases left unmatched: 6. This CDR3 region has 17 residues. CDR3 sequence reads: CASSEEREGLAKNIQYF. The CDR3 bases are TGTGCCAGCAGCGAGGAGCGGGAGGGCCTAGCCAAAAACATTCAGTACTTC.

V gene TRBV5-1 combines with J gene TRBJ2-7, with 11 positions matching TRBD2. The trim removed 5 bases at V and 6 bases at J, leaving 13 bases unmatched. Per germline, CDR1 SGHRS and CDR2 YFSETQ. The CDR3 runs to 16 residues. The CDR3 DNA reads as TGCGCCAGCAGACTGGGGGTGACTAGCGGGACAGGCGAGCAGTACTTC. It translates to CASRLGVTSGTGEQYF.

The rearrangement uses TRBV6-1 and TRBJ1-1, with D possibly TRBD1 on 6 matching bases. Germline lookup yields CDR1 MNHNS and CDR2 SASEGT. There are 17 residues in the CDR3. Deletions cut 3 bases from V and 0 bases from J, with 17 bases between. The CDR3 here is CASSEVGGAVLNTEAFF. The CDR3 DNA sequence: TGTGCCAGCAGTGAGGTAGGGGGGGCCGTGTTGAACACTGAAGCTTTCTTT.

The rearrangement joins TRBV12-5 to TRBJ1-3; 9 nucleotides match TRBD1. With 1 base clipped from V and 9 bases from J, the junction kept 10 bases outside the gene matches. The length of the CDR3 is 16 residues. Per germline, CDR1 LGHNT and CDR2 FRNRAP. CDR3 region: CASGLGGTGSRGTIYF. Here the CDR3 DNA reads TGTGCTAGTGGTTTGGGAGGGACAGGGAGTCGTGGCACCATATATTTT.

Only a few counts were recorded for this clone. CDR3 region: CASSLTGSTDTQYF. The CDR3 nucleotides read TGTGCCAGCAGCTTGACAGGAAGCACAGATACGCAGTATTTT. The rearrangement uses TRBV5-8 and TRBJ2-3, with D possibly TRBD1 on 5 matching bases. V lost 1 base to trimming and J lost 0 bases, with 6 bases between them. Germline CDR1 reads SGHTS; CDR2 reads YDEGEE. There are 14 residues in the CDR3.

The chain combines TRBV19 with TRBJ1-2, with D perhaps TRBD1 (5 bases). Trimming left V 10 bases short and J 2 bases short, with 14 bases between. CDR1 and CDR2 (germline): LNHDA, SQIVND (reference sequence). This CDR3 contains 13 residues. The DNA for the CDR3 is TGTGCCACCAGTACTCAGGGAAACTATGGCTACACCTTC. Amino acids: CATSTQGNYGYTF.

In DNA form, the CDR3 reads TGCGCCAGCAGCTTGGGGGGCGGAGAGACCCAGTACTTC. Residues: CASSLGGGETQYF. The gene calls are TRBV5-1 and TRBJ2-5; possibly TRBD1 for D (5 bases). The CDR3 is made up of 13 amino acids. CDR1 is SGHRS and CDR2 is YFSETQ in the germline V gene. Trimming removed 0 bases at V and 4 bases at J, with 7 bases between.

The chain couples TRBV19 to TRBJ1-5, with D possibly being TRBD1 (5 bases). V lost 8 bases and J 2 bases, leaving 22 bases between the germline ends. There are 17 residues in the CDR3. Looked up from germline, CDR1 is LNHDA and CDR2 is SQIVND (reference sequence). The CDR3 DNA reads as TGTGCCAGTTCCTCCCCAGGGTTTTTGGTGGGCAATCAGCCCCAGCATTTT. It is translated as CASSSPGFLVGNQPQHF.

This CDR3 is CASSSHSGRSYEQYF. The CDR3 DNA follows: TGTGCCAGCAGTTCCCATAGCGGCAGATCTTACGAGCAGTACTTC. The genes are TRBV28 and TRBJ2-7, with D perhaps matching TRBD2 (6 bases). Germline CDR1 and CDR2: MDHEN and SYDVKM. The V gene lost 4 bases and the J gene lost 4 bases, with 17 bases spanning the gap. This CDR3 is built from 15 residues.

The V and J genes are TRBV28 and TRBJ1-2; D is unresolved. CDR3 length: 13 amino acids. Trimming pared 3 bases from V and 4 bases from J, leaving 9 bases between. Germline-derived CDR1 and CDR2 are MDHEN and SYDVKM. CDR3 amino acids: CASSFPRSYGYTF. Here the CDR3 DNA reads TGTGCCAGCAGTTTTCCCCGGAGCTATGGCTACACCTTC.